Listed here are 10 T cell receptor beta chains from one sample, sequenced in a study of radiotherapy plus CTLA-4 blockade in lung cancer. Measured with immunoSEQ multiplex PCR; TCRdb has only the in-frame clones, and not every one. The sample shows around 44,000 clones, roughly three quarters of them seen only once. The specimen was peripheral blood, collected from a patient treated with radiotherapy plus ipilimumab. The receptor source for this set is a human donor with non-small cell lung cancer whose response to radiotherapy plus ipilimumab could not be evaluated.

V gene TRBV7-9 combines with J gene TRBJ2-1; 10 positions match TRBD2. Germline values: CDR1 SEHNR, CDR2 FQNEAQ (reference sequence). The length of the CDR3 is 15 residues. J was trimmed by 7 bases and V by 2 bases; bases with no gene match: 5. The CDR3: CASSLWSGRGNEQFF. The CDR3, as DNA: TGTGCCAGCAGCTTATGGAGCGGGAGGGGAAATGAGCAGTTCTTC.

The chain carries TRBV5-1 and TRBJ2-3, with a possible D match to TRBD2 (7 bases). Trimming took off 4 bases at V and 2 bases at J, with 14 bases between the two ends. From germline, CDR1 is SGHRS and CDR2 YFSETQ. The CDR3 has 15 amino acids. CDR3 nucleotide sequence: TGCGCCAGCAGCCCCGGGGGGCCCCTCACAGATACGCAGTATTTT. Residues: CASSPGGPLTDTQYF.

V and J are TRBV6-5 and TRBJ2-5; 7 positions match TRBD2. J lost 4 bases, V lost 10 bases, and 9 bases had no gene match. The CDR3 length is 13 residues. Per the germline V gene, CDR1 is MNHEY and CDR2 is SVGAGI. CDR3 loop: CATRGVWRETQYF. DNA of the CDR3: TGTGCCACCCGGGGGGTGTGGAGAGAGACCCAGTACTTC.

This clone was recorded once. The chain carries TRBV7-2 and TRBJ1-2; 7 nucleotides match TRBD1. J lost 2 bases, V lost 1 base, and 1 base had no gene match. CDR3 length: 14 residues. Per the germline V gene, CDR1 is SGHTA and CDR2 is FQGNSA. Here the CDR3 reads CASSLGGQNYGYTF. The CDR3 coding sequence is TGTGCCAGCAGCTTAGGGGGACAGAACTATGGCTACACCTTC.

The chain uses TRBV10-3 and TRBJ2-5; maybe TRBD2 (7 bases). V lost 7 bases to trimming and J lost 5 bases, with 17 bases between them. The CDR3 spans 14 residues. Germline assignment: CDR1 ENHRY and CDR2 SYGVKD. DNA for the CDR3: TGTGCCATCAAGCGGGGCCCAGGGGTGGAGACCCAGTACTTC. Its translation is CAIKRGPGVETQYF.

CDR3 in amino acids: CASSPSPRGREQYF. The DNA of the CDR3 is TGCGCCAGCAGCCCCTCCCCCAGGGGCCGGGAGCAGTACTTC. The rearrangement links TRBV4-3 to TRBJ2-7, with D tentatively TRBD1 (6 bases). Germline V CDR1 and CDR2: LGHNA, YSLEER. Trimming took 4 bases from V and 7 from J, leaving 17 bases between them. The CDR3 runs 14 residues.

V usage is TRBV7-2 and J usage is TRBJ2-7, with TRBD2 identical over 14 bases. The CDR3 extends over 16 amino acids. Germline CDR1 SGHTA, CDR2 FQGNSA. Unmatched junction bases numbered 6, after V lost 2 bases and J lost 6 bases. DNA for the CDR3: TGTGCCAGCAGCTTATCCGGACTAGCGGGGGGCCCCGAGCAGTACTTC. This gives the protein CASSLSGLAGGPEQYF.

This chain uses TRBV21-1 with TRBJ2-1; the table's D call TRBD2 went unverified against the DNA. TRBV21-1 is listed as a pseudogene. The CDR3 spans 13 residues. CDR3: CASSKDGNYEQFF. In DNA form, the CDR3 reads TGTGCCAGCAGCAAAGACGGGAACTATGAGCAGTTCTTC.

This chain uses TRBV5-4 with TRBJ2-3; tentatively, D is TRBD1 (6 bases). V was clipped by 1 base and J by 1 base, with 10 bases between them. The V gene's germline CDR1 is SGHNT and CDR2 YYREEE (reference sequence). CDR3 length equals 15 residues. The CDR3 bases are TGTGCCAGCAGCTTGACAGGGAGTGGCACAGATACGCAGTATTTT. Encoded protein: CASSLTGSGTDTQYF.

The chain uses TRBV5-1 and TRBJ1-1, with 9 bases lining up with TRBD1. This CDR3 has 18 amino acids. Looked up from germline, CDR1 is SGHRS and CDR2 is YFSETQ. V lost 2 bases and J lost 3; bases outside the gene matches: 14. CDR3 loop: CASSFMDRGSRRDTEAFF. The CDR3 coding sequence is TGCGCCAGCAGCTTTATGGACAGGGGATCTAGGAGGGACACTGAAGCTTTCTTT.